The 4 T cell receptor beta chains listed next were all sequenced from one sample in a study of T cells in Graves' hyperthyroidism and ophthalmopathy. Using RNA transcripts as the source, TCR beta CDR3 regions were amplified. Carried out on the TCR CDR3, a first-round RT-PCR used the HTBI primer set. MiXCR was run by TCRdb on the multiplex PCR reads, yielding one entry per CDR3 protein. This sample has around 540,000 distinct CDR3 sequences; 46% occur once, and the top ten carry 8.2%. Sequencing was carried out using peripheral blood or thyroid tissue (not recorded which). Source of these receptors: a woman between 18 and 29 years old with Graves' hyperthyroidism.

With respect to this clonotype: The junction departs from germline at one end; a sequencing error may be responsible. The chain links TRBV10-2 to TRBJ1-1; D is ambiguous. Germline V gives CDR1 WSHSY, CDR2 SAAADI. This CDR3 is 12 amino acids long. CDR3 sequence (DNA): TGTGCCAGCAGCGGAGACATGGCTGAAGCTTTCTTT. Protein product: CASSGDMAEAFF.

The chain joins TRBV2 to TRBJ1-1; no clear D gene. Trimming left V 0 bases short and J 6 bases short, with 11 bases between. There are 14 residues in the CDR3. In germline, CDR1 is SNHLY, CDR2 FYNNEI. CDR3 in amino acids: CASSEAPGKAEAFF. CDR3 nucleotides: TGTGCCAGCAGTGAAGCGCCCGGGAAGGCTGAAGCTTTCTTT.

The genes are TRBV24-1 and TRBJ2-5; tentatively, D is TRBD2 (6 bases). Trimming left V 5 bases short and J 5 bases short, with 20 bases between. The CDR3 loop spans 16 amino acids. Germline CDR1 KGHDR, CDR2 SFDVKD. In DNA, the CDR3 is TGTGCCACCAGTGCCACCTTCGACGGGGGAATCGAGACCCAGTACTTC. It translates to CATSATFDGGIETQYF.

This clonotype was detected many times. The chain recombines TRBV7-9 with TRBJ1-1, with TRBD1 matching 7 bases. Germline lookup yields CDR1 SEHNR and CDR2 FQNEAQ (reference sequence). The CDR3 loop spans 12 amino acids. J gave up 5 bases and V 5 bases, and 2 bases lay outside the gene matches. The CDR3 bases are TGTGCCAGCAGCCCGACAGGGACTGAAGCTTTCTTT. This translates into CASSPTGTEAFF.